The 21 T cell receptor beta chains listed next were all sequenced from one sample in a study of Ad26.COV2.S vaccination and SARS-CoV-2 variants (dated by TCRdb to the early 2020s). The treatment or condition label on this specimen signifies: around 19 received Ad26.COV2.S at low or high dose, single or two shots; roughly five received placebo; per-sample allocation not given. For vaccine and placebo recipients, repertoires were sequenced using samples collected on day 63 after the first injection. The library was built by means of the immunoSEQ multiplex PCR assay. TCRdb limited this immuneACCESS table to in-frame rearrangements with V and J called. A share of clones is missing; checked studies link under half to unresolved V genes, and the rest is unexplained. Within this sample are roughly 270,000 clones, with roughly 86% of them counted one time only. The biggest ten clones account for less than 3.5% of the sample.

The material was peripheral blood, obtained in a trial of Ad26.COV2.S vaccine versus placebo. The receptors were gathered from a person aged 18-65 years who received the Ad26.COV2.S COVID-19 vaccine or a placebo.

The chain carries TRBV7-2 and TRBJ1-2, with 7 positions matching TRBD1. Trimming removed 0 bases from V and 0 bases from J; junction bases left unmatched: 4. The CDR3 has 16 amino acids. Germline lookup yields CDR1 SGHTA and CDR2 FQGNSA. In DNA, the CDR3 is TGTGCCAGCAGCTTAGCGGCCGGGACAGCTAACTATGGCTACACCTTC. It codes for CASSLAAGTANYGYTF.

This chain joins TRBV20-1 and TRBJ2-3, with 7 bases that match TRBD2. V gave up 3 bases and J gave up 5 bases; unmatched junction bases: 8. The germline V gene encodes CDR1 DFQATT and CDR2 SNEGSKA (reference sequence). The CDR3 totals 14 residues. This CDR3 reads CSASWGGRKDTQYF. DNA for the CDR3: TGCAGTGCTAGTTGGGGGGGGAGGAAAGATACGCAGTATTTT.

V gene TRBV19 combines with J gene TRBJ1-5; tentative D call: TRBD1 (5 bases). The ends were cut back, 1 base at V and 7 bases at J, with 11 bases in the middle. Germline V gene data show CDR1 as LNHDA and CDR2 as SQIVND (reference sequence). The CDR3 has 14 residues. CDR3 nucleotide sequence: TGTGCCAGTAGTATAGGGCAAGAGGGGCAGCCCCAGCATTTT. This sequence encodes CASSIGQEGQPQHF.

Regarding this clone: The sample contains more than one DNA sequence encoding this CDR3. The chain is built from TRBV5-1 and TRBJ2-5, with a weak D call TRBD2 (6 bases). V gave up 4 bases and J gave up 5 bases, with 9 bases separating them. The CDR3 extends over 12 amino acids. Germline V lookup: CDR1 SGHRS, CDR2 YFSETQ. The CDR3 loop reads CASSPRGETQYF. As DNA, the CDR3 is TGCGCCAGCAGCCCACGGGGGGAGACCCAGTACTTC.

This clone was seen a single time. The chain links TRBV4-1 to TRBJ2-7, with 14 bases that match TRBD2. This CDR3 region has 16 residues. The germline gives CDR1 MGHRA, CDR2 YSYEKL. V was pared by 4 bases and J by 2 bases, with 4 bases of the junction left unmatched. CDR3 amino acids: CASSPRLAGGPYEQYF. The DNA for the CDR3 is TGCGCCAGCAGCCCGAGACTAGCGGGAGGGCCCTACGAGCAGTACTTC.

V usage is TRBV7-2 and J usage is TRBJ1-2; no clear D gene. This CDR3 has 11 amino acids. Between the trimmed V and J ends, which lost 1 base and 12 bases, there was a span of 9 bases. The germline V gene has CDR1 SGHTA and CDR2 FQGNSA. The CDR3 sequence is CASSLGPRHTF. In DNA, the CDR3 is TGTGCCAGCAGCTTAGGTCCTAGGCACACCTTC.

V gene TRBV10-1 combines with J gene TRBJ2-7; 10 positions match TRBD1. Per germline, CDR1 WNHNN and CDR2 SYGVQD (reference sequence). The CDR3 is 15 residues long. Losses at the gene ends were 3 bases for V and 3 bases for J; bases not matched to a gene: 5. Here the CDR3 reads CASSEGDRGVYEQYF. Written as DNA, the CDR3 is TGCGCCAGCAGTGAAGGGGACAGGGGAGTCTACGAGCAGTACTTC.

The rearrangement links TRBV15 to TRBJ2-3; 14 positions agree with TRBD2. The CDR3 consists of 16 residues. V trimming: 5 bases; J trimming: 4 bases; junction bases outside the gene matches: 5. The V gene's germline CDR1 is LNHNV and CDR2 YYDKDF (reference sequence). The DNA for the CDR3 is TGTGCCACCAGCCCCGGGACTAGCGGGGGTTCAGATACGCAGTATTTT. Amino acid sequence: CATSPGTSGGSDTQYF.

This chain uses TRBV18 with TRBJ2-2; D may be TRBD1 (6 bases). The CDR3 has 13 amino acids. Per the germline V gene, CDR1 is KGHSH and CDR2 is LQKENI. V lost 6 bases, J lost 5 bases, and 10 bases lay in between. This CDR3 reads CASSRDRTGELFF. CDR3 bases: TGTGCCAGCTCTCGAGACAGGACCGGGGAGCTGTTTTTT.

The CDR3 sequence is CASSQQPGTGDTEAFF. The CDR3 DNA sequence: TGTGCCAGCAGCCAGCAACCCGGGACAGGGGATACTGAAGCTTTCTTT. V usage is TRBV3-1 (or the pseudogene TRBV3-2) and J usage is TRBJ1-1; 10 bases align to TRBD1. The CDR3 sequence is 16 residues long. CDR1 and CDR2 (germline): LGHDT, YNNKEL (reference sequence). V shed 3 bases, J shed 5 bases, and the junction held 9 bases outside the gene matches.

This chain uses TRBV6-2 or TRBV6-3 with TRBJ1-2, with a tentative D call TRBD1 (5 bases). Germline assignment: CDR1 MNHEY and CDR2 SVGEGT. V shed 3 bases and J shed 3 bases, with 11 bases lying between them. The CDR3 runs 14 residues. The CDR3 is CASSYDRGDYGYTF. In DNA, the CDR3 is TGTGCCAGCAGTTATGATCGGGGGGACTATGGCTACACCTTC.

The V and J genes are TRBV7-3 and TRBJ2-7; 10 positions match TRBD2. Germline V gene sequence: CDR1 SGHTA, CDR2 FQGTGA. The CDR3 sequence is 15 residues long. V lost 3 bases, J lost 0 bases, and 2 bases stayed unmatched. CDR3 protein: CASSLGLAISYEQYF. CDR3 DNA sequence: TGTGCCAGCAGCTTGGGACTAGCGATCTCCTACGAGCAGTACTTC. The full variable domain, with the rest looked up from reference TRBV7-3 and TRBJ2-7, is GAGVSQTPSNKVTEKGKYVELRCDPISGHTALYWYRQSLGQGPEFLIYFQGTGAADDSGLPNDRFFAVRPEGSVSTLKIQRTERGDSAVYLCASSLGLAISYEQYFGPGTRLTVT.

The rearrangement uses TRBV6-5 and TRBJ1-2, with 7 bases that match TRBD1. The CDR3 length is 15 residues. Trimming removed 4 bases from V and 5 bases from J; junction bases left unmatched: 10. Germline lookup yields CDR1 MNHEY and CDR2 SVGAGI. CDR3 loop: CASSLQDRPIYGYTF. The CDR3 DNA sequence: TGTGCCAGCAGTTTACAGGACAGGCCGATATATGGCTACACCTTC.

The chain couples TRBV9 to TRBJ2-7; no firm D call. V was pared by 0 bases and J by 1 base, with 8 bases between. Germline lookup yields CDR1 SGDLS and CDR2 YYNGEE. This CDR3 region has 14 residues. In DNA, the CDR3 is TGTGCCAGCAGCGTAGGCGTCAGGTCCTACGAGCAGTACTTC. This sequence encodes CASSVGVRSYEQYF.

The rearrangement joins TRBV5-6 to TRBJ1-1; no clear D gene. This CDR3 spans 13 amino acids. The V and J ends lost 2 bases and 1 base respectively, with 6 bases between them. Germline-derived CDR1 and CDR2 are SGHDT and YYEEEE. This CDR3 is CASSFMENTEAFF. CDR3 nucleotide sequence: TGTGCCAGCAGCTTCATGGAGAACACTGAAGCTTTCTTT.

This rearrangement joins TRBV6-6 to TRBJ1-5, with TRBD1 as a possible D gene (5 bases). V shed 7 bases and J shed 0 bases, with 13 bases lying between them. Looked up from germline, CDR1 is MNHNY and CDR2 is SVGAGI (reference sequence). The CDR3 runs 15 residues. The CDR3 spells CASTGTASSNQPQHF. CDR3 nucleotides: TGTGCCAGCACTGGGACTGCCTCTAGCAATCAGCCCCAGCATTTT.

V and J are TRBV5-1 and TRBJ1-2, with 8 bases aligning to TRBD1. CDR1 and CDR2 from the germline V gene are SGHRS and YFSETQ. Losses at the gene ends were 1 base for V and 6 bases for J; bases not matched to a gene: 5. The CDR3 extends over 14 amino acids. The CDR3 DNA reads as TGCGCCAGCAGCTTGTATGCAGGGGGCGATGGCTACACCTTC. Protein sequence: CASSLYAGGDGYTF.

The chain combines TRBV6-5 with TRBJ2-7; the match to TRBD2 covers 8 bases. V shed 2 bases, J shed 0 bases, and the junction held 3 bases outside the gene matches. CDR1 and CDR2 from the germline V gene are MNHEY and SVGAGI. This CDR3 comprises 15 residues. The CDR3 nucleotides are TGTGCCAGCAGTTACGCTAGCGGGCCCTCCTACGAGCAGTACTTC. As protein: CASSYASGPSYEQYF.

The chain carries TRBV5-1 and TRBJ1-3; tentatively, D is TRBD1 (5 bases). CDR1 is SGHRS, CDR2 YFSETQ, per germline. CDR3 length: 16 residues. Trimming left V 4 bases short and J 0 bases short, with 14 bases between. CDR3 sequence reads: CASSPRGDLSGNTIYF. The CDR3 region has the DNA TGCGCCAGCAGCCCCCGAGGGGACCTCTCTGGAAACACCATATATTTT. Drawing the rest from reference TRBV5-1 and TRBJ1-3, the complete variable domain is KAGVTQTPRYLIKTRGQQVTLSCSPISGHRSVSWYQQTPGQGLQFLFEYFSETQRNKGNFPGRFSGRQFSNSRSEMNVSTLELGDSALYLCASSPRGDLSGNTIYFGEGSWLTVV.

This clone was seen only once. The V call is TRBV5-6, the J call TRBJ2-7, with 9 bases that match TRBD1. The ends lost 3 bases at V and 3 bases at J; junction bases unmatched: 4. CDR3 length: 14 amino acids. Germline CDR1 reads SGHDT; CDR2 reads YYEEEE. As DNA, the CDR3 is TGTGCCAGCAGCTCCCGGGACAGGGTCTACGAGCAGTACTTC. Translation gives CASSSRDRVYEQYF.

J is TRBJ1-1 and V is TRBV10-3; the match to TRBD1 covers 7 bases. The germline gives CDR1 ENHRY, CDR2 SYGVKD. The CDR3 has 13 amino acids. V shed 2 bases and J 8 bases; nucleotides not matched to a gene: 5. The chain's CDR3 is CAISEESGGEAFF. Written as DNA, the CDR3 is TGTGCCATCAGTGAGGAATCAGGGGGGGAAGCTTTCTTT.